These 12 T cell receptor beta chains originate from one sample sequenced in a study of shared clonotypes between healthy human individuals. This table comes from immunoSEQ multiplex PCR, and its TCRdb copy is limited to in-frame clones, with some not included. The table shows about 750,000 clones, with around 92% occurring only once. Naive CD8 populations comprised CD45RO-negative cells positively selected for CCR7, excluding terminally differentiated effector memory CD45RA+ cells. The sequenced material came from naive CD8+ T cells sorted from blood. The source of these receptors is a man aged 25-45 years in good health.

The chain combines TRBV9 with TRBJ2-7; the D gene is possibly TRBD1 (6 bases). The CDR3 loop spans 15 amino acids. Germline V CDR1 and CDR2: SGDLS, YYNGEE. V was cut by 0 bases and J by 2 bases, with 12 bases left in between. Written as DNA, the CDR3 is TGTGCCAGCAGCGTAGATGTAGGGGGAGCCTACGAGCAGTACTTC. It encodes CASSVDVGGAYEQYF.

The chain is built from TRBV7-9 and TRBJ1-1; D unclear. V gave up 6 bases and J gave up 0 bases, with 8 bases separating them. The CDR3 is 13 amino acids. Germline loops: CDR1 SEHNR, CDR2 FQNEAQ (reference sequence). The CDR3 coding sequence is TGTGCCAGCAGGCCGACTATGAACACTGAAGCTTTCTTT. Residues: CASRPTMNTEAFF.

CDR3 region: CASREMTDTQYF. The CDR3 DNA sequence: TGTGCCAGCAGGGAAATGACAGATACGCAGTATTTT. This chain connects TRBV11-2 to TRBJ2-3; D remains unclear. V was clipped by 6 bases and J by 3 bases, with 7 bases between them. The CDR3 extends over 12 amino acids. Germline V gives CDR1 SGHAT, CDR2 FQNNGV.

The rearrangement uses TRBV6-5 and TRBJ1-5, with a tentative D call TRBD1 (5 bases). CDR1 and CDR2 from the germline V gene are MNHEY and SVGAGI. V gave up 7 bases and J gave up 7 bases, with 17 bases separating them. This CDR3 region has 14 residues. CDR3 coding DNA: TGTGCCAGCACCATTACCCAGGGCGGGCAGCCCCAGCATTTT. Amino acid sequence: CASTITQGGQPQHF.

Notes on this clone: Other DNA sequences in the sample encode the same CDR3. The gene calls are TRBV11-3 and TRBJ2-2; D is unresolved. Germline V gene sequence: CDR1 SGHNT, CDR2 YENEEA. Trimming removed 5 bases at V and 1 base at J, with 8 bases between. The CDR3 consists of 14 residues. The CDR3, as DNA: TGTGCCAGCAGCCCAGACCGGAACACCGGGGAGCTGTTTTTT. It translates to CASSPDRNTGELFF.

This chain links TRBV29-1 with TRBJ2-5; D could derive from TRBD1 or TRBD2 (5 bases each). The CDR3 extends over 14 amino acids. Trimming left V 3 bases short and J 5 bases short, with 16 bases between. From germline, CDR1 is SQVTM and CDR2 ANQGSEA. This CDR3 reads CSVEGTGKTETQYF. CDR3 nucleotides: TGCAGCGTTGAGGGGACGGGGAAGACGGAGACCCAGTACTTC.

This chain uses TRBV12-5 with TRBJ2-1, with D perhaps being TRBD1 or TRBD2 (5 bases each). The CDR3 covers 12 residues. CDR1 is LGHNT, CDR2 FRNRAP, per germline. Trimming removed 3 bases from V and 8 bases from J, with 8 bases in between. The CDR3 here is CASGFWGYEQFF. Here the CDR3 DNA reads TGTGCTAGTGGTTTCTGGGGGTATGAGCAGTTCTTC.

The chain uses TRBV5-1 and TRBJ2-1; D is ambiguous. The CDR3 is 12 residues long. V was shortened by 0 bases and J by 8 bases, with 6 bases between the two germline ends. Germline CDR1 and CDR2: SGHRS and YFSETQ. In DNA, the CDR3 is TGCGCCAGCAGCTTGGGCGTATATGAGCAGTTCTTC. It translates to CASSLGVYEQFF.

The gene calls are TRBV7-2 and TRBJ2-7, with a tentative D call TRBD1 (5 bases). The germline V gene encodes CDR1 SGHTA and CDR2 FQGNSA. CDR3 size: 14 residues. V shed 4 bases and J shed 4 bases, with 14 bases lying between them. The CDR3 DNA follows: TGTGCCAGCAGCTCTAGGACAAGACCTTACGAGCAGTACTTC. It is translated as CASSSRTRPYEQYF.

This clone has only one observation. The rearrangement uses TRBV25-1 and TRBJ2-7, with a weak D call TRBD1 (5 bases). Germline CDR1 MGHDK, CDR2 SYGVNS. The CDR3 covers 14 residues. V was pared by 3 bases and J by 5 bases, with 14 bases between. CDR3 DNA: TGTGCCAGCAGTGATCGATACAGGCAGGACGAGCAGTACTTC. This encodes CASSDRYRQDEQYF.

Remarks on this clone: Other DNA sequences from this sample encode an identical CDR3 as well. The CDR3 DNA reads as TGTGCCAGCAGGCCGGGACTAGCGGCCTACGAGCAGTACTTC. Encoded protein: CASRPGLAAYEQYF. The gene calls are TRBV27 and TRBJ2-7, with TRBD2 identical over 11 bases. Trimming took 6 bases from V and 2 from J; bases not matched to a gene: 3. The CDR3 is 14 amino acids. CDR1 is MNHEY and CDR2 is SMNVEV in the germline V gene (reference sequence).

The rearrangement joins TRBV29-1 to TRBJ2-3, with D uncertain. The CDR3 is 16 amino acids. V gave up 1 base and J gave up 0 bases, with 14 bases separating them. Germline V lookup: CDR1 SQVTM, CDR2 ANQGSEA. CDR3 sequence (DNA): TGCAGCGTTGAAGCTCCGGGCTACCATAGCACAGATACGCAGTATTTT. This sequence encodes CSVEAPGYHSTDTQYF.